This T cell receptor (beta chain) was captured by sequencing in a study of molecular identifiers for immune sequencing clone quantification. Trimming shortened V by 5 bases and J by 8 bases, and 9 bases separated the two germline ends. Germline values: CDR1 MNHEY, CDR2 SMNVEV (reference sequence). CDR3 length: 12 amino acids. From the PCR reads, TCRdb called clonotypes with MiXCR, one entry per CDR3 protein. The sample contains under 650,000 distinct CDR3 sequences, just under 20% of which appear only once. The sample was naive CD8+ T cells from blood, with Jurkat cell RNA spiked in. Noted subset: FACS-sorted CD8+CD4-CCR7+CD45RA+ naive T cells. The chain is built from TRBV27 and TRBJ1-4; the D gene is possibly TRBD1 (6 bases). The receptor comes from a human donor in good health. Some libraries in this study had Jurkat cell RNA spiked in. As DNA, the CDR3 is TGTGCCAGCAGTATGACAGGAGAAAAACTGTTTTTT. It specifies CASSMTGEKLFF.